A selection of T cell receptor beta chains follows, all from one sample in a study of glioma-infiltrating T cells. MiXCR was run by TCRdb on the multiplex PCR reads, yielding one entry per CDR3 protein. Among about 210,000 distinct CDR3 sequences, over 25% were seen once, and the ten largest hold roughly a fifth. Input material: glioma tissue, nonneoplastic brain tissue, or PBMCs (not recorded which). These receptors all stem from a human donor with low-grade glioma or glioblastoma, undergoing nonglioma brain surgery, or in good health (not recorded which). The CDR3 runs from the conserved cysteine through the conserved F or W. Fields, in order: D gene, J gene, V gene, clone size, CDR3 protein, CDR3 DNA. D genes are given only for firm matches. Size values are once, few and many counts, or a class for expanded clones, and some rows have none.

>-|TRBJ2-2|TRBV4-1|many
CASSPEPWGFGELFF
TGCGCCAGCAGCCCCGAGCCGTGGGGGTTCGGGGAGCTGTTTTTT
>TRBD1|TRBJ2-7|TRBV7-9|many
CASSRTGTEQYF
TGTGCCAGCAGCCGCACCGGGACAGAACAGTACTTC
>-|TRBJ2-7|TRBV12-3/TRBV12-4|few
CASSLTPAYEQYF
TGTGCCAGCAGTCTCACCCCGGCCTACGAGCAGTACTTC
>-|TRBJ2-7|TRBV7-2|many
CASSLQPTSPYEQYF
TGTGCCAGCAGCTTACAACCTACTAGCCCCTACGAGCAGTACTTC
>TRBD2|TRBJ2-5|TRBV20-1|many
CSARDKPGLAGAETQYF
TGCAGTGCTAGAGACAAGCCGGGACTAGCGGGAGCAGAGACCCAGTACTTC
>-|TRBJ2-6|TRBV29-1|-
CSVEVSGANALTF
TGCAGCGTTGAAGTATCCGGGGCCAACGCCCTGACTTTC
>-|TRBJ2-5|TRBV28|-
CASSSVDWQETQYF
TGTGCCAGCAGCTCAGTGGACTGGCAAGAGACCCAGTACTTC
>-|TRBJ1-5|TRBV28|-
CASRPTRISQPQHF
TGTGCCAGCAGACCAACTAGAATAAGTCAACCCCAGCATTTT
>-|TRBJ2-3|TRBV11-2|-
CASSPTLTDTQYF
TGCGCCAGCAGCCCTACTCTCACAGATACGCAGTATTTT
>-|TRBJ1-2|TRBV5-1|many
CASSLQGRGYGYTF
TGCGCCAGCAGCCTACAGGGAAGGGGCTATGGCTACACCTTC
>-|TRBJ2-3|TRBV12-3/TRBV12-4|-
CASSLRGIGTDTQYF
TGTGCCAGCAGTTTACGGGGGATTGGCACAGATACGCAGTATTTT
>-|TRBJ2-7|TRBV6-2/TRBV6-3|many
CASSYPDPGIRSYEQYF
TGTGCCAGCAGTTACCCCGACCCTGGGATACGGTCCTACGAGCAGTACTTC
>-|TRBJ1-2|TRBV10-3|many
CAISDETSHYGYTF
TGTGCCATCAGTGACGAGACATCGCACTATGGCTACACCTTC
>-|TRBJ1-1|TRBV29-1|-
CSVVVRELKF
TGCAGCGTTGTGGTCCGCGAACTAAAATTT
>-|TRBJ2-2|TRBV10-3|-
CAIRAGASAGNGELFF
TGTGCCATCCGTGCCGGGGCCTCGGCGGGGAACGGGGAGCTGTTTTTT
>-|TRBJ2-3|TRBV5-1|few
CASSYSGEYTDTQYF
TGCGCCAGCAGCTATAGCGGAGAATACACAGATACGCAGTATTTT
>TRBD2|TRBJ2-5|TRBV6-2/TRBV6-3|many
CASSGLGEETQYF
TGTGCCAGCAGTGGACTAGGGGAAGAGACCCAGTACTTC
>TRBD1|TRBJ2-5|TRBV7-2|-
CASSKGQHKETQYF
TGTGCCAGCAGCAAGGGACAGCACAAAGAGACCCAGTACTTC
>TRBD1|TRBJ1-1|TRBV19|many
CASSSTGGYEAFF
TGTGCCAGTAGTAGTACAGGGGGCTATGAAGCTTTCTTT
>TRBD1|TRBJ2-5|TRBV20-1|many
CSATGQAETQYF
TGCAGTGCTACAGGACAGGCAGAGACCCAGTACTTC
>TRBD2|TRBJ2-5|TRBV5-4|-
CASSLGLAGSQEAQYF
TGTGCCAGCAGCCTTGGACTAGCGGGATCACAAGAGGCCCAGTACTTC
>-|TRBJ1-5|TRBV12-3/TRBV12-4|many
CASSSYNSNQPQHF
TGTGCCAGCAGTTCGTACAATAGCAATCAGCCCCAGCATTTT
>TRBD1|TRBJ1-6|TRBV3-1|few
CASSRQGSLHF
TGTGCCAGCAGTCGACAGGGATCCCTCCACTTT